This paragraph covers one TCR beta chain sequence. The antigen is not known. The data were obtained in a study of cytomegalovirus exposure and HLA in healthy donors. Study-wide results and limits: Later analysis associated a missense DCLRE1C variant with TCR beta V- and J-gene trimming.

CDR1 ENHRY and CDR2 SYGVKD come from the germline V gene. This CDR3 has 16 amino acids. V lost 6 bases, J lost 6 bases, and 11 bases stayed unmatched. Use of 60 Vbeta and 13 Jbeta primers characterized the PCR. Assay used: immunoSEQ multiplex PCR; TCRdb lists only in-frame clones, some missing. The sample table sets out 200,000 to 250,000 clones. The receptor was isolated from a woman in her twenties or thirties in good health and CMV-seropositive. The sequenced sample was PBMCs. This chain joins TRBV10-3 and TRBJ2-1; 10 positions agree with TRBD1. CDR3 DNA: TGTGCCATCAGCCAAGGACAGGGGGAGATCTTCAATGAGCAGTTCTTC. Translation gives CAISQGQGEIFNEQFF.